The entry below gives a single TCR beta chain sequence along with its context. Method: immunoSEQ multiplex PCR; TCRdb's copy keeps in-frame clones and lacks some. The table records 250,000 to 300,000 clones, 70% to 75% of them present only once. This record comes from a study of blood T cell repertoires in COVID-19. This TCR derives from a woman over 75 with acute or convalescent COVID-19. Sequencing was carried out using peripheral blood.

The DNA of the CDR3 is TGTGCCAGCAGCCAAGTGGGGGGACAGGGCAATGAAGCTTTCTTT. Amino acids: CASSQVGGQGNEAFF. The chain carries TRBV4-2 and TRBJ1-1; 9 bases line up with TRBD1. The ends lost 1 base at V and 7 bases at J; junction bases unmatched: 7. The CDR3 is 15 residues long. Germline lookup yields CDR1 LGHNA and CDR2 YNFKEQ.